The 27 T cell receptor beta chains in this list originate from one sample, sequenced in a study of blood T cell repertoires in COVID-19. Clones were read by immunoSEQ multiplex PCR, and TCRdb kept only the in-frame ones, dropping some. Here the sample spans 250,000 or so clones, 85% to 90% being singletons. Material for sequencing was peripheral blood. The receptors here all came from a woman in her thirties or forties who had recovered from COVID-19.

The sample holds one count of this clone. The CDR3 nucleotides are TGTGCCACCGGACAGCATAACTATGGCTACACCTTC. Its translation is CATGQHNYGYTF. This chain connects TRBV2 to TRBJ1-2, with D tentatively TRBD1 (6 bases). This CDR3 has 12 amino acids. Per the germline V gene, CDR1 is SNHLY and CDR2 is FYNNEI. V gave up 10 bases and J gave up 1 base, with 10 bases separating them.

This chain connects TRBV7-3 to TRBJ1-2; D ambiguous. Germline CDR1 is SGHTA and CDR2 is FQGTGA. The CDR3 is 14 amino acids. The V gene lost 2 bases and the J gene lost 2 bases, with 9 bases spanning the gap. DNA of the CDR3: TGTGCCAGCAGCTTATACGCAGGCAACTATGGCTACACCTTC. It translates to CASSLYAGNYGYTF.

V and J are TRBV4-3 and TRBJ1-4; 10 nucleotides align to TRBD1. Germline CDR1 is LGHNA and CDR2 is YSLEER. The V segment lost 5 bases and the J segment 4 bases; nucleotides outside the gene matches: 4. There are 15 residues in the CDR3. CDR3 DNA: TGCGCCAGCAGCAACCGGGACAGGGGTAATGAAAAACTGTTTTTT. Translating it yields CASSNRDRGNEKLFF.

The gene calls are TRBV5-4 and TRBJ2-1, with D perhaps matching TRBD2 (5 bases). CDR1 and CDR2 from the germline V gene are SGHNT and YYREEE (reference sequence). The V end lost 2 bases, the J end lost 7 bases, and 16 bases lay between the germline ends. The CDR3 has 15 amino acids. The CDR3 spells CASSLASSQPNEQFF. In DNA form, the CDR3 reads TGTGCCAGCAGCTTAGCTAGCAGCCAGCCGAATGAGCAGTTCTTC. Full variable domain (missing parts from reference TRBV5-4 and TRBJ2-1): ETGVTQSPTHLIKTRGQQVTLRCSSQSGHNTVSWYQQALGQGPQFIFQYYREEENGRGNFPPRFSGLQFPNYSSELNVNALELDDSALYLCASSLASSQPNEQFFGPGTRLTVL.

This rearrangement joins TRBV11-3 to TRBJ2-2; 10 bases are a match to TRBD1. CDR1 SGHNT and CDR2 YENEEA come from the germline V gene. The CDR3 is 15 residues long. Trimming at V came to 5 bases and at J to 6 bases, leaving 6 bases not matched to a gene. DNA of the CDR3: TGTGCCAGCAGCGACAGGGGGCAGGGTGCCGGGGAGCTGTTTTTT. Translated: CASSDRGQGAGELFF.

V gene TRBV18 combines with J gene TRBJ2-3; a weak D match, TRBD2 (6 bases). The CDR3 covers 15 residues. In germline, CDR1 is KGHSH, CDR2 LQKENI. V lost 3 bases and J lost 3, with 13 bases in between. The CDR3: CASSPRASVTDTQYF. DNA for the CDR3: TGTGCCAGCTCACCCCGGGCTAGCGTTACAGATACGCAGTATTTT.

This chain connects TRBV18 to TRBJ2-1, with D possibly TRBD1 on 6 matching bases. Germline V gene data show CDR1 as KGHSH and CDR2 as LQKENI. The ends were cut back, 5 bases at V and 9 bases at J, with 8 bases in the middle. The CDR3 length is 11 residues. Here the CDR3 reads CASSLGAEQFF. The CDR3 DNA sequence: TGTGCCAGCTCATTGGGGGCTGAGCAGTTCTTC.

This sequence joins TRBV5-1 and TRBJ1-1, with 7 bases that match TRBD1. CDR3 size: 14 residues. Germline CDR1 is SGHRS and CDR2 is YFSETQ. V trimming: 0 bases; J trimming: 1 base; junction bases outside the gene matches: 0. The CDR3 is CASSLGDRNTEAFF. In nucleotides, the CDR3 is TGCGCCAGCAGCTTGGGGGACAGGAACACTGAAGCTTTCTTT.

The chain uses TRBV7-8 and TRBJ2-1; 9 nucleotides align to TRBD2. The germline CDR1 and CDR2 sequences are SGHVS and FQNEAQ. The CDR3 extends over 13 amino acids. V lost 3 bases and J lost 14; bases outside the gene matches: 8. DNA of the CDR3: TGTGCCAGCAGCTTTTCGCGGGGGGGCCCAGAGTTCTTC. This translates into CASSFSRGGPEFF.

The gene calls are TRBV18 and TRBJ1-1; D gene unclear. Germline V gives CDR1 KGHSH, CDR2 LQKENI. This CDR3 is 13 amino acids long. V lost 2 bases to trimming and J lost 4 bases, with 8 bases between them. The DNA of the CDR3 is TGTGCCAGCTCACCAGACCGGGTCACTGAAGCTTTCTTT. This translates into CASSPDRVTEAFF.

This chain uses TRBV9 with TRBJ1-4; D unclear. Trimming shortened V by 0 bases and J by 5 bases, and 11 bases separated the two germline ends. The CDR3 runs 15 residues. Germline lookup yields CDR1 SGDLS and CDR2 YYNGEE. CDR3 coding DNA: TGTGCCAGCAGCGTAGTGGCGGGGATAAATGAAAAACTGTTTTTT. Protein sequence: CASSVVAGINEKLFF.

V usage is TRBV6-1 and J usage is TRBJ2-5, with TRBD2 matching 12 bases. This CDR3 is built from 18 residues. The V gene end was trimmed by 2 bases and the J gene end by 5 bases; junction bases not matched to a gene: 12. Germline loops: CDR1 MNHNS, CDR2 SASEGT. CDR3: CASSESVPGLAGRETQYF. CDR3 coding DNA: TGTGCCAGCAGTGAATCCGTGCCGGGACTAGCGGGCCGGGAGACCCAGTACTTC.

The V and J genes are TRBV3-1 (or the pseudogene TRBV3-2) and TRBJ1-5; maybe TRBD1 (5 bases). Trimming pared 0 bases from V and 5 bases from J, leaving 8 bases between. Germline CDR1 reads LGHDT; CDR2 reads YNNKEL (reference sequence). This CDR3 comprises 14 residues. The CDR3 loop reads CASSQDRAYQPQHF. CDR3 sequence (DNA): TGTGCCAGCAGCCAAGACAGGGCCTATCAGCCCCAGCATTTT.

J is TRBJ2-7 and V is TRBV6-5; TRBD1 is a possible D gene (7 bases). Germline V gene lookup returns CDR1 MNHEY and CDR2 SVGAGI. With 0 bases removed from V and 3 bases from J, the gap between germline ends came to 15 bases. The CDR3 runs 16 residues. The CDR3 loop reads CASSYSKGRGDYEQYF. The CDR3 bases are TGTGCCAGCAGTTACTCCAAGGGCAGGGGGGACTACGAGCAGTACTTC.

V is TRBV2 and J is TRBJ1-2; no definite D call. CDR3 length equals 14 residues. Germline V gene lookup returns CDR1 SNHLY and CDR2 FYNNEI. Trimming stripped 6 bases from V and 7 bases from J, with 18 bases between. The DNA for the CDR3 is TGTGCCAGCAGCCTCGACCGTTTCGGCGGTGGCTACACCTTC. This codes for CASSLDRFGGGYTF.

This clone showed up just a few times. In DNA, the CDR3 is TGCGCCAGCAGTGAGTCTACGGGGGGCCATACGCAGTATTTT. Translated: CASSESTGGHTQYF. V usage is TRBV10-1 and J usage is TRBJ2-3, with TRBD2 as a possible D gene (7 bases). Germline V gene lookup returns CDR1 WNHNN and CDR2 SYGVQD (reference sequence). Between the trimmed V and J ends, which lost 0 bases and 7 bases, there was a span of 11 bases. The CDR3 loop spans 14 amino acids.

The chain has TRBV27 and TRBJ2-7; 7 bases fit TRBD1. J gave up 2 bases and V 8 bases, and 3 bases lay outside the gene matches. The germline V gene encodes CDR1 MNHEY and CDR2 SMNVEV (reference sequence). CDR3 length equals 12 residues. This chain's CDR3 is CASGDRAYEQYF. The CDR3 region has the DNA TGTGCCAGCGGCGACAGGGCCTACGAGCAGTACTTC.

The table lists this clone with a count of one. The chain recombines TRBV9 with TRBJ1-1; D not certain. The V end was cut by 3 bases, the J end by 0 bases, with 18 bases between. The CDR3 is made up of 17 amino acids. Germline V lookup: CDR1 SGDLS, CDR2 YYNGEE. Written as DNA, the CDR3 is TGTGCCAGCAGCGCTTTCGCGGTCCTCAAAATGAACACTGAAGCTTTCTTT. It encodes CASSAFAVLKMNTEAFF.

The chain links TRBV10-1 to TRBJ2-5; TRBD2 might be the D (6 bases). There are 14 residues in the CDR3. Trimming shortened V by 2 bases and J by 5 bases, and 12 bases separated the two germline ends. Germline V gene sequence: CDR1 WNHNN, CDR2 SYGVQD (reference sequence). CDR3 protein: CASSEGGARETQYF. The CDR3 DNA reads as TGCGCCAGCAGTGAGGGAGGGGCCCGGGAGACCCAGTACTTC.

In DNA, the CDR3 is TGCGCCAGCAGCTCATACAATGAGCAGTTCTTC. Translated, it gives CASSSYNEQFF. J is TRBJ2-1 and V is TRBV5-1; D gene unclear. This CDR3 comprises 11 residues. The germline gives CDR1 SGHRS, CDR2 YFSETQ. Between the trimmed V and J ends, which lost 3 bases and 4 bases, there was a span of 2 bases.

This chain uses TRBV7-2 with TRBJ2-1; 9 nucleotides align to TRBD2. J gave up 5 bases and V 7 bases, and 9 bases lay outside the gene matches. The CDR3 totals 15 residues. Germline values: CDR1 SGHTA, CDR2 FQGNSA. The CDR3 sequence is CASTLRRGGNNEQFF. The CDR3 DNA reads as TGTGCCAGCACCCTACGGCGGGGGGGTAACAATGAGCAGTTCTTC.

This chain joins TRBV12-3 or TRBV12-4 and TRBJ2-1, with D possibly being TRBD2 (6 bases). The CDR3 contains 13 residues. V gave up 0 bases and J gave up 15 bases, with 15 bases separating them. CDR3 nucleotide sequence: TGTGCCAGCAGTTTAGCCCCCGGCGGGATAGGGTTCTTC. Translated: CASSLAPGGIGFF.

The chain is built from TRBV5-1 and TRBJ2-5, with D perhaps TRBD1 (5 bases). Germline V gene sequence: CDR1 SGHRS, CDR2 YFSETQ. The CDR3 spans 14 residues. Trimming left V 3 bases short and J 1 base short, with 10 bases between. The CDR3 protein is CASSWQGLQETQYF. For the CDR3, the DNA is TGCGCCAGCAGCTGGCAGGGCCTCCAAGAGACCCAGTACTTC.

The CDR3 DNA reads TGTGCCAGCAGTATCGGGACAGGGTATCATGGCTACACCTTC. Protein product: CASSIGTGYHGYTF. The chain uses TRBV6-6 and TRBJ1-2, with TRBD1 identical over 9 bases. V dropped 5 bases and J dropped 6; count of bases not matched to a gene: 7. The CDR3 runs to 14 residues. Germline V gene lookup returns CDR1 MNHNY and CDR2 SVGAGI (reference sequence).

In DNA form, the CDR3 reads TGTGCCAGCAGTCTGGCCGGGGCCAACGTCCTGACTTTC. The encoded protein is CASSLAGANVLTF. V is TRBV6-5 and J is TRBJ2-6, with D uncertain. This CDR3 has 13 residues. The V gene lost 5 bases and the J gene lost 4 bases, with 6 bases spanning the gap. Germline CDR1 is MNHEY and CDR2 is SVGAGI.

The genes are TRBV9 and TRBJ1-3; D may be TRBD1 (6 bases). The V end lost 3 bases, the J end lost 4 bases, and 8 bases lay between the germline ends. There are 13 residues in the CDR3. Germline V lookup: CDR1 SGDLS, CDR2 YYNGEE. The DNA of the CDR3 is TGTGCCAGCAGCGCAACAGGGGGAAACACCATATATTTT. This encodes CASSATGGNTIYF.

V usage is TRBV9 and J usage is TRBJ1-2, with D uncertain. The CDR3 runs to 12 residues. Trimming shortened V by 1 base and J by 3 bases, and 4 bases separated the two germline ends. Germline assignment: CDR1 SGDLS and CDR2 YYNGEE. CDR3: CASSVSDYGYTF. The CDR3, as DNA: TGTGCCAGCAGCGTATCGGACTATGGCTACACCTTC.